Following are 24 T cell receptor beta chains from one sample sequenced in a study of T cell responses to AZD1222 COVID-19 vaccine. The assay was immunoSEQ multiplex PCR, and TCRdb's table has in-frame clones only and misses some. The data show approximately 150,000 clones, 80% to 95% seen once. The sample consisted of peripheral blood, taken on day 0 of AZD1222 vaccination. The receptor source for this set is an adult in good health.

The chain links TRBV7-2 to TRBJ2-3, with D perhaps TRBD1 or TRBD2 (5 bases each). Germline loops: CDR1 SGHTA, CDR2 FQGNSA. CDR3 length: 14 amino acids. Trimming left V 5 bases short and J 2 bases short, with 11 bases between. The CDR3 here is CASSQGPNTDTQYF. The CDR3 DNA follows: TGTGCCAGCAGCCAGGGACCGAACACAGATACGCAGTATTTT.

In this sample, this clone turned up many times. V gene TRBV4-1 combines with J gene TRBJ1-5, with D maybe TRBD1 (5 bases). The ends were cut back, 3 bases at V and 3 bases at J, with 12 bases in the middle. Germline CDR1 is MGHRA and CDR2 is YSYEKL. The CDR3 has 15 residues. The CDR3 is CASSHAGTFNQPQHF. CDR3 DNA sequence: TGCGCCAGCAGCCATGCCGGGACCTTCAATCAGCCCCAGCATTTT.

The genes are TRBV5-1 and TRBJ2-4; no clear D. CDR1 is SGHRS and CDR2 is YFSETQ in the germline V gene. V was pared by 0 bases and J by 1 base, with 17 bases between. CDR3 length: 18 amino acids. This CDR3 reads CASSLALQNPMAKNIQYF. DNA of the CDR3: TGCGCCAGCAGCTTGGCCCTTCAGAACCCAATGGCCAAAAACATTCAGTACTTC.

V gene TRBV13 combines with J gene TRBJ2-7; 8 bases are a match to TRBD2. The germline V gene encodes CDR1 PRHDT and CDR2 FYEKMQ (reference sequence). This CDR3 has 14 amino acids. The V segment lost 6 bases and the J segment 0 bases; nucleotides outside the gene matches: 4. The CDR3 DNA reads as TGTGCCAGCAGACGACTAGCGACCTCCTACGAGCAGTACTTC. Encoded protein: CASRRLATSYEQYF.

CDR3 region: CASSLSLRTNEQYF. CDR3 DNA sequence: TGTGCCAGCAGCTTGAGTCTTCGTACCAACGAGCAGTACTTC. The rearrangement links TRBV5-6 to TRBJ2-7; D is uncertain. There are 14 residues in the CDR3. V lost 1 base to trimming and J lost 5 bases, with 13 bases between them. Germline lookup yields CDR1 SGHDT and CDR2 YYEEEE.

With respect to this clone: At the DNA level, this CDR3 is encoded by other sequences in the same sample as well. The V gene is TRBV7-9, the J gene TRBJ2-3, with D hard to call. The CDR3 runs 13 residues. The germline CDR1 and CDR2 sequences are SEHNR and FQNEAQ (reference sequence). V was cut by 1 base and J by 1 base, with 3 bases left in between. CDR3 nucleotide sequence: TGTGCCAGCAGCTTAGGGGGCACAGATACGCAGTATTTT. Amino acid sequence: CASSLGGTDTQYF.

The chain uses TRBV5-1 and TRBJ2-3; no clear D gene. CDR3 length equals 13 residues. The V end lost 4 bases, the J end lost 0 bases, and 6 bases lay between the germline ends. Germline-derived CDR1 and CDR2 are SGHRS and YFSETQ. CDR3 sequence reads: CASSASSTDTQYF. The CDR3 DNA follows: TGCGCCAGCAGCGCCTCTAGCACAGATACGCAGTATTTT.

The J gene is TRBJ1-1, the V gene TRBV12-5; D might be TRBD1 (6 bases). V was clipped by 1 base and J by 3 bases, with 12 bases between them. Looked up from germline, CDR1 is LGHNT and CDR2 is FRNRAP. The CDR3 totals 15 residues. The CDR3 loop is CASGLGERGDTEAFF. The DNA for the CDR3 is TGTGCTAGTGGTTTGGGGGAAAGGGGGGACACTGAAGCTTTCTTT.

This chain links TRBV3-1 (or the pseudogene TRBV3-2) with TRBJ2-7; 7 bases agree with TRBD1. Trimming cost V 1 base and J 3 bases; bases outside gene matches: 0. CDR1 LGHDT and CDR2 YNNKEL come from the germline V gene (reference sequence). CDR3 length: 13 residues. The CDR3 is CASSQGQGYEQYF. The CDR3 bases are TGTGCCAGCAGCCAAGGACAGGGCTACGAGCAGTACTTC.

The chain recombines TRBV6-2 or TRBV6-3 with TRBJ2-7; 9 bases agree with TRBD2. Losses at the gene ends were 0 bases for V and 9 bases for J; bases not matched to a gene: 15. This CDR3 contains 17 residues. Germline V gene lookup returns CDR1 MNHEY and CDR2 SVGEGT. The CDR3 region is CASSYSTLAGFLRGQYF. The CDR3 nucleotides read TGTGCCAGCAGTTACTCGACCCTAGCGGGGTTCCTACGAGGGCAGTACTTC.

The chain couples TRBV3-1 (or the pseudogene TRBV3-2) to TRBJ2-7, with TRBD2 identical over 7 bases. This CDR3 is built from 16 residues. V was clipped by 0 bases and J by 5 bases; unmatched bases: 10. Germline CDR1 is LGHDT and CDR2 is YNNKEL (reference sequence). DNA of the CDR3: TGTGCCAGCAGCCAAGATCTCGGCGGGAGAGGCGACGAGCAGTACTTC. Protein product: CASSQDLGGRGDEQYF.

This CDR3 is CASKTERNQPQHF. The CDR3 nucleotides are TGTGCCAGCAAAACGGAACGCAATCAGCCCCAGCATTTT. The chain uses TRBV28 and TRBJ1-5; D ambiguous. From germline, CDR1 is MDHEN and CDR2 SYDVKM. Trimming took 7 bases from V and 2 from J, leaving 9 bases between them. The CDR3 is 13 amino acids.

The chain has TRBV5-1 and TRBJ1-4; D perhaps matches TRBD1 (5 bases). The CDR3 runs to 14 residues. V was pared by 2 bases and J by 5 bases, with 10 bases between. The V gene's germline CDR1 is SGHRS and CDR2 YFSETQ. CDR3 bases: TGCGCCAGCAGCTTCCGGGGCATCAATGAAAAACTGTTTTTT. It codes for CASSFRGINEKLFF.

The CDR3 sequence is CASSSQESYEQYF. In DNA, the CDR3 is TGTGCCAGCAGCTCACAGGAGTCCTACGAGCAGTACTTC. This rearrangement joins TRBV7-2 to TRBJ2-7; TRBD1 might be the D (5 bases). CDR3 length: 13 residues. CDR1 is SGHTA and CDR2 is FQGNSA in the germline V gene. V dropped 4 bases and J dropped 1 base, with 8 bases sitting between them.

V gene TRBV5-1 combines with J gene TRBJ1-2; 8 nucleotides align to TRBD1. The CDR3 length is 13 residues. Germline CDR1 SGHRS, CDR2 YFSETQ. Trimming removed 4 bases from V and 6 bases from J; junction bases left unmatched: 5. The DNA of the CDR3 is TGCGCCAGCAGCCCGACAGGGGTGGATGGCTACACCTTC. Amino acids: CASSPTGVDGYTF.

The chain joins TRBV10-3 to TRBJ2-1; D remains ambiguous. V lost 0 bases to trimming and J lost 7 bases, with 1 base between them. The CDR3 loop spans 11 amino acids. Germline V gene lookup returns CDR1 ENHRY and CDR2 SYGVKD. The DNA for the CDR3 is TGTGCCATCAGTGAGTCTAATGAGCAGTTCTTC. It yields the protein CAISESNEQFF.

This clone is categorized as medium-sized (0.01 to 0.1%). The gene calls are TRBV5-1 and TRBJ2-5; 8 nucleotides match TRBD1. The CDR3 has 14 residues. The V segment lost 4 bases and the J segment 7 bases; nucleotides outside the gene matches: 9. The germline V gene has CDR1 SGHRS and CDR2 YFSETQ. CDR3 nucleotides: TGCGCCAGCAGCATTTGGACAGGGATGGGGACCCAGTACTTC. Protein sequence: CASSIWTGMGTQYF.

Only a few counts were recorded for this clone. The chain couples TRBV27 to TRBJ2-6; unclear D gene. V was cut by 4 bases and J by 0 bases, with 7 bases left in between. Germline V gene lookup returns CDR1 MNHEY and CDR2 SMNVEV (reference sequence). The CDR3 loop spans 15 amino acids. CDR3 amino acids: CASSWYGSGANVLTF. In DNA form, the CDR3 reads TGTGCCAGCAGTTGGTACGGCTCTGGGGCCAACGTCCTGACTTTC.

The chain has TRBV19 and TRBJ2-7, with D possibly being TRBD1 (6 bases). Deletions cut 3 bases from V and 2 bases from J, with 8 bases between. Germline V gene sequence: CDR1 LNHDA, CDR2 SQIVND (reference sequence). The CDR3 spans 13 residues. The CDR3 nucleotides are TGTGCCAGTAGTATTGCAGGGGCCTACGAGCAGTACTTC. The encoded protein is CASSIAGAYEQYF.

The chain uses TRBV7-9 and TRBJ2-1; D call uncertain. Deletions cut 5 bases from V and 0 bases from J, with 11 bases between. CDR1 SEHNR and CDR2 FQNEAQ come from the germline V gene (reference sequence). The CDR3 has 15 amino acids. The CDR3 region has the DNA TGTGCCAGCAGCCCACTATTGGGCTCCTACAATGAGCAGTTCTTC. It codes for CASSPLLGSYNEQFF.

This chain links TRBV5-1 with TRBJ2-3; 10 bases match TRBD2. V trimming: 0 bases; J trimming: 3 bases; junction bases outside the gene matches: 4. Germline CDR1 and CDR2: SGHRS and YFSETQ. The CDR3 loop spans 16 amino acids. CDR3 sequence reads: CASSLESSGSTDTQYF. As DNA, the CDR3 is TGCGCCAGCAGCTTGGAGTCTAGCGGGAGTACAGATACGCAGTATTTT. The full variable domain, in which reference TRBV5-1 and TRBJ2-3 provide the parts outside the CDR3, is KAGVTQTPRYLIKTRGQQVTLSCSPISGHRSVSWYQQTPGQGLQFLFEYFSETQRNKGNFPGRFSGRQFSNSRSEMNVSTLELGDSALYLCASSLESSGSTDTQYFGPGTRLTVL.

This rearrangement joins TRBV11-2 to TRBJ2-5; TRBD2 aligns across 8 bases. With 3 bases clipped from V and 9 bases from J, the junction kept 9 bases outside the gene matches. The CDR3 runs 14 residues. The V gene's germline CDR1 is SGHAT and CDR2 FQNNGV. CDR3 amino acids: CASSFHGTRTAQYF. For the CDR3, the DNA is TGTGCCAGCAGCTTCCACGGGACTAGGACGGCCCAGTACTTC.

The V and J genes are TRBV6-5 and TRBJ1-2; D is uncertain. The CDR3 spans 15 residues. Trimming pared 5 bases from V and 1 base from J, leaving 14 bases between. Germline CDR1 is MNHEY and CDR2 is SVGAGI. CDR3 sequence: CASSPDRAFNYGYTF. The CDR3 nucleotides read TGTGCCAGCAGTCCTGACCGGGCCTTTAACTATGGCTACACCTTC.

The J gene is TRBJ1-2, the V gene TRBV3-1 (or the pseudogene TRBV3-2); tentatively, D is TRBD1 (6 bases). The length of the CDR3 is 13 residues. Trimming took 4 bases from V and 4 from J, leaving 10 bases between them. Germline loops: CDR1 LGHDT, CDR2 YNNKEL (reference sequence). CDR3 region: CASSLGQFYGYTF. The CDR3 coding sequence is TGTGCCAGCAGCCTCGGACAGTTCTATGGCTACACCTTC.